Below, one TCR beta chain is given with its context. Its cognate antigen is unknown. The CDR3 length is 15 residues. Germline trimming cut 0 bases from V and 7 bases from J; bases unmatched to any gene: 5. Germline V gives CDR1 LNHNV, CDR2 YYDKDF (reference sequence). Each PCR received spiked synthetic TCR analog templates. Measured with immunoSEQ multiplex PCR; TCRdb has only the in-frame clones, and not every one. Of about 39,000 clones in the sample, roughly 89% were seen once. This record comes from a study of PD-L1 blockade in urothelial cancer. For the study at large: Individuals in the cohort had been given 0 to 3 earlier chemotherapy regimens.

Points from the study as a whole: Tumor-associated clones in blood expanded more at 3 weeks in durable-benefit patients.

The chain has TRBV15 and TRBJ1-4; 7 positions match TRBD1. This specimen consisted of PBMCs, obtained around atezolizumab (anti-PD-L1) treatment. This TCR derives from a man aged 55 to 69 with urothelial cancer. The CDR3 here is CATSRDKTGSEKLFF. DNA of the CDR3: TGTGCCACCAGCAGAGACAAGACAGGGAGTGAAAAACTGTTTTTT.